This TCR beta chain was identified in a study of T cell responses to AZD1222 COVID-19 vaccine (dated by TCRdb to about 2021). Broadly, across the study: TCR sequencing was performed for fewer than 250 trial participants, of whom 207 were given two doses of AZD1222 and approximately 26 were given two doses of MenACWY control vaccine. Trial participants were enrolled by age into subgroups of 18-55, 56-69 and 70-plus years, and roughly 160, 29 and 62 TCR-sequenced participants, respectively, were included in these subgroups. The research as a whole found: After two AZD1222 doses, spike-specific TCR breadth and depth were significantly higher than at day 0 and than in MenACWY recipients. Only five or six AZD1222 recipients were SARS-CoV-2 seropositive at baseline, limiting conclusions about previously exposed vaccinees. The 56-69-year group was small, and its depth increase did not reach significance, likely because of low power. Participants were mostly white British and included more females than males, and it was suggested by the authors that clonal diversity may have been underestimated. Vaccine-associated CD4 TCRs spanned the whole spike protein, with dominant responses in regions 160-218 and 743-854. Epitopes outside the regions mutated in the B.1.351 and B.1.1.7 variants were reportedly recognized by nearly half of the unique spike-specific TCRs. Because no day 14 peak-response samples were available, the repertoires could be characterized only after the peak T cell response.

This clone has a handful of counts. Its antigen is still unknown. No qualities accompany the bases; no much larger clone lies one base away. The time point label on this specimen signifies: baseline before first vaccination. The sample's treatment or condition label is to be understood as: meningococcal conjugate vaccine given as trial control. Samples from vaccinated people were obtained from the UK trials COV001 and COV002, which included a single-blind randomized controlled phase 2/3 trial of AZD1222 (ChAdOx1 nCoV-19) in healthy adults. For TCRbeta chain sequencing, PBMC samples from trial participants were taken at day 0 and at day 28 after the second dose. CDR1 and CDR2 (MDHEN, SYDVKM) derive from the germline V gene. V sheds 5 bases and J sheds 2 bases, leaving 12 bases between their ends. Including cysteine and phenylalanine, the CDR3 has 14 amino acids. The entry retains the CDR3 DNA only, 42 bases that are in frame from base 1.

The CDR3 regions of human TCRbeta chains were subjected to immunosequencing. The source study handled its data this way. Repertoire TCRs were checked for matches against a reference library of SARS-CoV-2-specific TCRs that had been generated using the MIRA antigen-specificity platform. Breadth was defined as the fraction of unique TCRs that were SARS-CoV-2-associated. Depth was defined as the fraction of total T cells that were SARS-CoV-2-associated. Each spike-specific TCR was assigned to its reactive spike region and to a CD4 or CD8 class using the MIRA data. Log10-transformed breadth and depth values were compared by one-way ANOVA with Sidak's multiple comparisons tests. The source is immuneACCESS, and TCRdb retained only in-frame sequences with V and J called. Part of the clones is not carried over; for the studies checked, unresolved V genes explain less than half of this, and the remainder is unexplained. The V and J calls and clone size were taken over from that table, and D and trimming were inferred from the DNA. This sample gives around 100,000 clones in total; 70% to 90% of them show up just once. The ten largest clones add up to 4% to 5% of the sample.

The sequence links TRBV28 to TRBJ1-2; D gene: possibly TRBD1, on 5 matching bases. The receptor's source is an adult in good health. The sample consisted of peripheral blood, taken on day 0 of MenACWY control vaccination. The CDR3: CASSTPTANYGYTF. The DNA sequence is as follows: TGTGCCAGCAGTACCCCGACAGCGAACTATGGCTACACCTTC.